This T cell receptor beta chain originates from a study of shared clonotypes between healthy human individuals. Overall study results and limits: What naive subsets generally showed was a larger estimated richness than memory subsets showed. Clonotypes which were not shared had lower generation probabilities than clonotypes that all four donors shared.

The germline V and J ends were trimmed by 8 bases and 4 bases, with 11 bases remaining between them. The germline gives CDR1 MDHEN, CDR2 SYDVKM. This CDR3 region has 12 residues. This clone was seen a handful of times. The antigen is unknown. From CD4+ cells came CD45RA+ naive and CD45RA-negative memory subsets. Clones were read by immunoSEQ multiplex PCR, and TCRdb kept only the in-frame ones, dropping some. The data show over 950,000 clones, about 72% seen once. The sequence came from a man aged 18 to 29 in good health. Some clones in this sample may be carry-over from other donors' samples. What was sequenced was memory CD4+ T cells from PBMCs. The subset: CD45RA-negative fraction. The chain employs TRBV28 and TRBJ1-1; no clear D. The CDR3 loop reads CASHLLPTEAFF. CDR3 bases: TGTGCCAGCCACCTCCTCCCCACTGAAGCTTTCTTT.